A selection of T cell receptor beta chains follows, all from one sample in a study of CXCR3-negative and CXCR3-positive naive CD8 T cells. TCRdb re-called the 5' RACE reads; one entry per CDR3 protein, DNA not given. This sample's table has tens of thousands of distinct CDR3 sequences. Specimen: memory CD8+ T cells from blood. The receptors here all came from a human donor in good health. Some clones in this sample may be carry-over from other donors' samples. CDR3s include the opening cysteine and the closing phenylalanine or tryptophan. For some rows the clone size is stated as once, few or many, or as a class when expanded; others skip it.

>TRBJ2-7|-|TRBV20-1
CSARARRANPTYEQYF
>TRBJ2-1|-|TRBV2
CASSEGQDLYNEQFF
>TRBJ2-7|-|TRBV28
CASRDIRDIAYEQYF
>TRBJ2-3|-|TRBV28
CASSTITDTQYF
>TRBJ2-1|-|TRBV9
CASSRTAGHNEQFF
>TRBJ2-5|-|TRBV18
CASSRSDRGLWKETQYF
>TRBJ2-7|-|TRBV27
CASSSTGFEQYF
>TRBJ2-1|-|TRBV6-1
CASSEGDWSYNEQFF
>TRBJ1-2|-|TRBV29-1
CSVEEQGAVGYTF
>TRBJ2-7|-|TRBV28
CASSPRQGYEQYF
>TRBJ1-6|-|TRBV25-1
CASSLRGSNSPLHF
>TRBJ2-5|-|TRBV9
CASSGGDSQETQYF
>TRBJ2-3|-|TRBV28
CASSFPGGTQYF
>TRBJ2-1|-|TRBV6-1
CASTPGIGGSNEQLF
>TRBJ2-5|-|TRBV4-1
CASSQGGSQETQYF
>TRBJ2-3|-|TRBV5-1
CASSLTGVPTDTQYF
>TRBJ2-7|-|TRBV5-1
CASSLTGTGSYEQYF
>TRBJ2-1|-|TRBV6-5
CASSYSGTSGGSSYNEQFF
>TRBJ1-2|-|TRBV4-3
CASSPWTGEGYTF
>TRBJ1-5|medium-sized|TRBV2
CASSVAGGGNQPQHF
>TRBJ2-2|-|TRBV6-4
CASSDSSTGELFF
>TRBJ2-5|-|TRBV12-3/TRBV12-4
CASSPPTGSYQETQYF
>TRBJ1-2|-|TRBV3-1
CASSPEPDYYGYTF
>TRBJ1-2|-|TRBV29-1
CSAPGQEDYGYTF
>TRBJ2-2|-|TRBV29-1
CSVDPGTANTGELFF
>TRBJ2-1|-|TRBV6-1
CASRGLAGGPGEQFF
>TRBJ2-1|-|TRBV6-2/TRBV6-3
CASSPVSPYMEQFF
>TRBJ1-1|-|TRBV5-1
CASSLVGPNTEAFF
>TRBJ1-1|-|TRBV29-1
CSVAVNTEAFF
>TRBJ1-5|-|TRBV20-1
CSATDLRGNQPQHF
>TRBJ2-7|-|TRBV7-9
CASSPRVGGDNYEQYF
>TRBJ2-7|-|TRBV7-9
CASSLAGAGGLWYEQYF
>TRBJ2-1|-|TRBV23-1
CASSQPPASGLNNEQFF
>TRBJ1-1|-|TRBV30
CAWSEGAIVAFF
>TRBJ2-6|-|TRBV7-9
CASSPQGSGANVLTF
>TRBJ2-7|-|TRBV12-3/TRBV12-4
CASSSGQEPPGEQYF
>TRBJ1-1|-|TRBV6-2/TRBV6-3
CASSRKTGLNTEAFF
>TRBJ2-1|-|TRBV20-1
CSARGVEGEIDEQFF
>TRBJ1-2|-|TRBV6-5
CASTGREDGYTF
>TRBJ2-7|-|TRBV28
CASSPGGSAQYF
>TRBJ1-1|-|TRBV19
CASSFRQGIAEAFF
>TRBJ1-2|-|TRBV29-1
CSVEATPYGYTF
>TRBJ2-3|-|TRBV29-1
CSVDTEDTQYF
>TRBJ2-3|-|TRBV7-9
CASSSTRTGLDTDTQYF
>TRBJ2-5|-|TRBV7-2
CAIPSGETQYF
>TRBJ1-6|-|TRBV6-5
CAAGPGSPLHF
>TRBJ2-7|-|TRBV20-1
CSAGTDYSYEQYF
>TRBJ2-1|-|TRBV3-1
CASSQASDRGSYNEQFF
>TRBJ1-1|-|TRBV19
CASRTRDSGVTEAFF
>TRBJ1-2|-|TRBV28
CASSQGPSNYGYTF
>TRBJ1-2|-|TRBV4-3
CASSRDWQGGPPGYTF
>TRBJ1-1|-|TRBV28
CASSFAGLRGANTEAFF